Below, 27 T cell receptor beta chains from the same sample are listed, as sequenced in a study of regulatory T cells in long-lasting Graves disease. As for time point: newly diagnosed GD, antithyroid drugs for less than 3 months. Following extraction of RNA from PBMCs, that RNA was used to make the TCR library. Building of the TCR beta libraries involved iRepertoire HTBI primers and Arm-PCR of CDR3 regions. A single record per CDR3 protein comes from TCRdb applying MiXCR to the multiplex PCR reads. The data hold roughly 420,000 distinct CDR3 sequences, with approximately 16% observed a single time. This same sample was also part of a study on T cells in Graves' hyperthyroidism and ophthalmopathy.

The material sequenced was peripheral blood mononuclear cells (PBMCs), taken at new diagnosis, from a patient treated with antithyroid drugs. The receptor set was obtained from a woman between 18 and 29 years old with Graves disease.

On this clonotype itself: This may stem from a read error, because a much larger clone lies one nucleotide away. The J gene is TRBJ2-2, the V gene TRBV27; TRBD2 matches at 11 bases. Trimming took 3 bases from V and 9 from J; bases not matched to a gene: 3. Germline CDR1 and CDR2: MNHEY and SMNVEV (reference sequence). CDR3 length equals 14 residues. DNA for the CDR3: TGTGCCAGCAGTTTCGGGACTAGCGGCAGGGAGCTGTTTTTT. It translates to CASSFGTSGRELFF.

Of note for this clonotype: A far larger clone is only one base removed, so a read error is likely. J is TRBJ2-7 and V is TRBV4-2; TRBD1 matches 8 bases. J gave up 1 base and V 4 bases, and 3 bases lay outside the gene matches. Germline CDR1 and CDR2: LGHNA and YNFKEQ. The CDR3 spans 14 residues. CDR3 bases: TGTGCCAGCAGCCGCCGGGACAGGTCCTACGAGCAGTACTTC. Its translation is CASSRRDRSYEQYF.

In this sample, this clonotype turned up many times. The chain has TRBV15 and TRBJ1-4; 10 nucleotides align to TRBD1. Germline lookup yields CDR1 LNHNV and CDR2 YYDKDF (reference sequence). The CDR3 sequence is 18 residues long. The trim removed 0 bases at V and 7 bases at J, leaving 11 bases unmatched. The CDR3 is CATSRDGDRGQAIEKLFF. CDR3 sequence (DNA): TGTGCCACCAGCAGAGATGGGGACAGGGGACAGGCTATTGAAAAACTGTTTTTT.

The chain links TRBV19 to TRBJ1-3; a weak D match, TRBD1 (5 bases). Deletions cut 3 bases from V and 2 bases from J, with 5 bases between. Germline V gene data show CDR1 as LNHDA and CDR2 as SQIVND (reference sequence). The CDR3 has 13 residues. This CDR3 is CASSMTAGNTIYF. In nucleotides, the CDR3 is TGTGCCAGTAGTATGACAGCTGGAAACACCATATATTTT. Filled out from reference TRBV19 and TRBJ1-3, the complete variable domain reads DGGITQSPKYLFRKEGQNVTLSCEQNLNHDAMYWYRQDPGQGLRLIYYSQIVNDFQKGDIAEGYSVSREKKESFPLTVTSAQKNPTAFYLCASSMTAGNTIYFGEGSWLTVV.

This clonotype was counted ten times or more. This chain uses TRBV11-3 with TRBJ1-2; the match to TRBD1 covers 7 bases. The CDR3 has 14 residues. Looked up from germline, CDR1 is SGHNT and CDR2 is YENEEA. The V gene end was trimmed by 5 bases and the J gene end by 3 bases; junction bases not matched to a gene: 6. Here the CDR3 reads CASSPRQGDYGYTF. CDR3 bases: TGTGCCAGCAGCCCGAGACAGGGTGACTATGGCTACACCTTC.

A few counts support this clonotype. Given a much more abundant clone one base away, this may be a read error. This chain connects TRBV12-3 or TRBV12-4 to TRBJ2-1, with D unresolved. The end of the DNA is better explained by TRBJ2-5, so the J call may be wrong. The CDR3 spans 12 residues. The CDR3 bases are TGTGCCAGCAGTTCCGGTATTAAGACCCAGTACTTC. Translation: CASSSGIKTQYF.

A word on this clonotype: A read error is possible here, since a much larger clone lies one base away. The V call is TRBV19, the J call TRBJ2-1; no clear D. There are 12 residues in the CDR3. Germline V gene lookup returns CDR1 LNHDA and CDR2 SQIVND (reference sequence). The CDR3 DNA reads TGTGCCTGTAGTAGGGTCCGGAATGAGCAGTTCTTC. Protein product: CACSRVRNEQFF.

There are many counts of this clonotype. This chain joins TRBV28 and TRBJ2-2; D might be TRBD2 (6 bases). Germline assignment: CDR1 MDHEN and CDR2 SYDVKM. Between the trimmed V and J ends, which lost 2 bases and 4 bases, there was a span of 11 bases. This CDR3 comprises 15 residues. CDR3 DNA sequence: TGTGCCAGCAGTTTAGGCGGGATAGGCACCGGGGAGCTGTTTTTT. It codes for CASSLGGIGTGELFF. Combining the CDR3 with reference TRBV28 and TRBJ2-2 gives the whole variable domain DVKVTQSSRYLVKRTGEKVFLECVQDMDHENMFWYRQDPGLGLRLIYFSYDVKMKEKGDIPEGYSVSREKKERFSLILESASTNQTSMYLCASSLGGIGTGELFFGEGSRLTVL.

Ten or more counts support this clonotype. The J gene is TRBJ1-1, the V gene TRBV7-8; D is unclear. V was clipped by 1 base and J by 2 bases, with 11 bases between them. The CDR3 totals 15 residues. In germline, CDR1 is SGHVS, CDR2 FQNEAQ. CDR3 loop: CASSLDDLPNTEAFF. CDR3 coding DNA: TGTGCCAGCAGCTTAGACGACCTACCTAACACTGAAGCTTTCTTT. The full variable domain, in which reference TRBV7-8 and TRBJ1-1 provide the parts outside the CDR3, is GAGVSQSPRYKVAKRGQDVALRCDPISGHVSLFWYQQALGQGPEFLTYFQNEAQLDKSGLPSDRFFAERPEGSVSTLKIQRTQQEDSAVYLCASSLDDLPNTEAFFGQGTRLTVV.

This clonotype was seen only a few times. The rearrangement uses TRBV27 and TRBJ1-6; D not certain. This CDR3 is 9 amino acids long. The V end was cut by 6 bases, the J end by 13 bases, with 4 bases between. CDR1 and CDR2 from the germline V gene are MNHEY and SMNVEV (reference sequence). CDR3 sequence: CASSLPLHF. In nucleotides, the CDR3 is TGTGCCAGCAGCCTCCCCCTCCACTTT.

As to this clonotype: A much larger clone sits a single nucleotide away, making a read error possible. The chain employs TRBV4-1 and TRBJ1-1, with D perhaps TRBD1 (6 bases). The germline V and J ends were trimmed by 6 bases and 5 bases, with 19 bases remaining between them. Germline lookup yields CDR1 MGHRA and CDR2 YSYEKL. There are 15 residues in the CDR3. CDR3 bases: TGCGCCAGCAGGCCACGTAGCGGGGGGCATACTGAAGCTTTCTTT. Its translation is CASRPRSGGHTEAFF.

V is TRBV5-1 and J is TRBJ2-7; 9 nucleotides match TRBD1. Germline CDR1 SGHRS, CDR2 YFSETQ. The CDR3 sequence is 15 residues long. V lost 1 base, J lost 6 bases, and 8 bases stayed unmatched. In DNA, the CDR3 is TGCGCCAGCAGCTTGAGTGTCAGGGGACAGGGCGAGCAGTACTTC. It specifies CASSLSVRGQGEQYF.

This clonotype was counted many times. The chain links TRBV3-1 to TRBJ2-5; TRBD2 agrees at 8 bases. The CDR3 is 16 amino acids. V gave up 4 bases and J gave up 5 bases; unmatched junction bases: 12. The germline V gene has CDR1 LGHDT and CDR2 YNNKEL (reference sequence). CDR3 sequence reads: CASSPLGAGVMETQYF. DNA for the CDR3: TGTGCCAGCAGCCCACTTGGAGCGGGAGTCATGGAGACCCAGTACTTC.

This clonotype was seen repeatedly, ten times or more. The chain joins TRBV15 to TRBJ2-3; D not certain. Per germline, CDR1 LNHNV and CDR2 YYDKDF (reference sequence). The CDR3 totals 14 residues. V dropped 0 bases and J dropped 4 bases, with 8 bases sitting between them. The CDR3 DNA follows: TGTGCCACCAGCAGAGATCGAGCCGCAGATACGCAGTATTTT. Protein: CATSRDRAADTQYF. Full variable domain (missing parts from reference TRBV15 and TRBJ2-3): DAMVIQNPRYQVTQFGKPVTLSCSQTLNHNVMYWYQQKSSQAPKLLFHYYDKDFNNEADTPDNFQSRRPNTSFCFLDIRSPGLGDTAMYLCATSRDRAADTQYFGPGTRLTVL.

In its sample, this clonotype was seen a few times. The V call is TRBV19, the J call TRBJ1-1; weak D call: TRBD1 (5 bases). In germline, CDR1 is LNHDA, CDR2 SQIVND (reference sequence). Deletions cut 3 bases from V and 11 bases from J, with 13 bases between. CDR3 length equals 12 residues. The CDR3 reads CASSIRGARAFF. The CDR3 nucleotides read TGTGCCAGTAGTATCCGCGGGGCCCGGGCTTTCTTT.

Ten or more counts support this clonotype. V usage is TRBV28 and J usage is TRBJ1-2, with 8 bases aligning to TRBD1. Germline assignment: CDR1 MDHEN and CDR2 SYDVKM. The CDR3 has 14 residues. The junction had 7 bases not matched to a gene; V was cut back by 6 bases and J by 4 bases. CDR3 protein: CASSPNRGTYGYTF. The CDR3 DNA is TGTGCCAGCAGCCCCAACAGGGGGACCTATGGCTACACCTTC.

The rearrangement links TRBV2 to TRBJ1-5; the D gene is possibly TRBD1 (6 bases). Looked up from germline, CDR1 is SNHLY and CDR2 is FYNNEI. Trimming took off 7 bases at V and 4 bases at J, with 17 bases between the two ends. The CDR3 contains 15 residues. In DNA, the CDR3 is TGTGCCAGCACCCGCGTTTCAGGGGCAAATCAGCCCCAGCATTTT. It yields the protein CASTRVSGANQPQHF. Based on the CDR3 plus reference TRBV2 and TRBJ1-5, the full variable domain is EPEVTQTPSHQVTQMGQEVILRCVPISNHLYFYWYRQILGQKVEFLVSFYNNEISEKSEIFDDQFSVERPDGSNFTLKIRSTKLEDSAMYFCASTRVSGANQPQHFGDGTRLSIL.

This clonotype occurred a few times. The chain employs TRBV7-2 and TRBJ1-2, with D uncertain. V lost 1 base and J lost 1, with 10 bases in between. The CDR3 runs to 15 residues. The germline CDR1 and CDR2 sequences are SGHTA and FQGNSA. The CDR3 DNA is TGTGCCAGCAGCTTAGACCCGGGGAGTAACTATGGCTACACCTTC. This translates into CASSLDPGSNYGYTF.

This clonotype was counted many times. The rearrangement uses TRBV18 and TRBJ2-1, with TRBD2 matching 13 bases. The CDR3 has 13 amino acids. CDR1 is KGHSH, CDR2 LQKENI, per germline. V was pared by 8 bases and J by 7 bases, with 2 bases of the junction left unmatched. CDR3 residues: CASLGLAGNEQFF. CDR3 nucleotides: TGTGCCAGCCTGGGACTAGCGGGGAATGAGCAGTTCTTC. The whole variable domain, filled in from reference TRBV18 and TRBJ2-1, reads NAGVMQNPRHLVRRRGQEARLRCSPMKGHSHVYWYRQLPEEGLKFMVYLQKENIIDESGMPKERFSAEFPKEGPSILRIQQVVRGDSAAYFCASLGLAGNEQFFGPGTRLTVL.

A few counts support this clonotype. The chain links TRBV6-9 to TRBJ1-2; D is unresolved. The germline V and J ends were trimmed by 3 bases and 0 bases, with 17 bases remaining between them. The CDR3 loop spans 17 amino acids. The germline V gene encodes CDR1 MNHGY and CDR2 SVAAGI. DNA for the CDR3: TGTGCCAGCAGTTACTCATCCGGCAAGTTAGCTAACTATGGCTACACCTTC. Protein: CASSYSSGKLANYGYTF.

This clonotype was counted at least ten times. The chain combines TRBV24-1 with TRBJ2-1, with a tentative D call TRBD2 (5 bases). Germline CDR1 KGHDR, CDR2 SFDVKD. The CDR3 has 15 residues. With 10 bases removed from V and 2 bases from J, the gap between germline ends came to 17 bases. CDR3 amino acids: CATEESGTTYNEQFF. Here the CDR3 DNA reads TGTGCCACGGAAGAATCGGGAACAACCTACAATGAGCAGTTCTTC.

This clonotype has a handful of counts. The chain joins TRBV7-9 to TRBJ2-1, with 7 bases lining up with TRBD1. Per the germline V gene, CDR1 is SEHNR and CDR2 is FQNEAQ (reference sequence). The CDR3 covers 17 residues. Trimming took 2 bases from V and 7 from J; bases not matched to a gene: 14. The CDR3 DNA follows: TGTGCCAGCAGCTTATTTCGGGACAGCTCAAGTAGGAATGAGCAGTTCTTC. Amino acid sequence: CASSLFRDSSSRNEQFF.

This chain uses TRBV6-2 or TRBV6-3 with TRBJ1-2; a possible D gene is TRBD1 (5 bases). The CDR3 length is 14 residues. CDR1 is MNHEY and CDR2 is SVGEGT in the germline V gene. Trimming left V 4 bases short and J 2 bases short, with 11 bases between. CDR3 nucleotide sequence: TGTGCCAGCAGTTTTCAGGGAAGCAACTATGGCTACACCTTC. Residues: CASSFQGSNYGYTF.

This clonotype was picked up many times. The rearrangement joins TRBV7-8 to TRBJ2-3; 7 bases are a match to TRBD1. Per germline, CDR1 SGHVS and CDR2 FQNEAQ. The V segment lost 6 bases and the J segment 10 bases; nucleotides outside the gene matches: 7. The CDR3 is 12 residues long. CDR3 in amino acids: CASSPGQDAQYF. The DNA for the CDR3 is TGTGCCAGCAGTCCTGGACAGGATGCGCAGTATTTT.

This clonotype was counted between two and nine times. This rearrangement joins TRBV5-1 to TRBJ1-1, with 8 bases matching TRBD1. Looked up from germline, CDR1 is SGHRS and CDR2 is YFSETQ. J gave up 0 bases and V 4 bases, and 8 bases lay outside the gene matches. The CDR3 length is 16 residues. CDR3 sequence: CASSRETGEVNTEAFF. CDR3 sequence (DNA): TGCGCCAGCAGCCGCGAGACAGGGGAGGTGAACACTGAAGCTTTCTTT.

There are many counts of this clonotype. At one of its ends the junction is not consistent with the germline gene, which may arise from a read error. The chain is built from TRBV7-7 and TRBJ2-1; tentatively, D is TRBD2 (5 bases). The germline CDR1 and CDR2 sequences are SSHAT and FNYEAQ (reference sequence). There are 13 residues in the CDR3. The CDR3 region is CASSPDWGDEQFF. The CDR3 DNA reads as TGTGCTAGCAGCCCGGACTGGGGTGATGAGCAGTTCTTC.

In its sample, this clonotype was seen many times. The chain links TRBV2 to TRBJ2-3, with 14 nucleotides matching TRBD2. Trimming removed 5 bases from V and 4 bases from J; junction bases left unmatched: 5. The CDR3 runs to 16 residues. The germline V gene has CDR1 SNHLY and CDR2 FYNNEI. The CDR3 loop is CASSPTSGRAPDTQYF. CDR3 nucleotides: TGTGCCAGCAGTCCGACTAGCGGGAGGGCCCCAGATACGCAGTATTTT.